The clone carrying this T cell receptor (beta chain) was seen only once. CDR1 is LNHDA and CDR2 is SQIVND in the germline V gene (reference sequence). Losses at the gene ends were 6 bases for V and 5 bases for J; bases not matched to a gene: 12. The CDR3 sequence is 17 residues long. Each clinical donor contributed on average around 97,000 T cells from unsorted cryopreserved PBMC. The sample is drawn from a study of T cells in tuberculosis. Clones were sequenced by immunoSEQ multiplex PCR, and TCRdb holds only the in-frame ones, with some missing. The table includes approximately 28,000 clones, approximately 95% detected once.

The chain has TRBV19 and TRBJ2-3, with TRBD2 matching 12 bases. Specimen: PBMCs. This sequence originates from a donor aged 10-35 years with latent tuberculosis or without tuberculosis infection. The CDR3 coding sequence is TGTGCCAGTAGCCTCCGGGCTAGCGGGGGGGCGGGAGATACGCAGTATTTT. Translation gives CASSLRASGGAGDTQYF.